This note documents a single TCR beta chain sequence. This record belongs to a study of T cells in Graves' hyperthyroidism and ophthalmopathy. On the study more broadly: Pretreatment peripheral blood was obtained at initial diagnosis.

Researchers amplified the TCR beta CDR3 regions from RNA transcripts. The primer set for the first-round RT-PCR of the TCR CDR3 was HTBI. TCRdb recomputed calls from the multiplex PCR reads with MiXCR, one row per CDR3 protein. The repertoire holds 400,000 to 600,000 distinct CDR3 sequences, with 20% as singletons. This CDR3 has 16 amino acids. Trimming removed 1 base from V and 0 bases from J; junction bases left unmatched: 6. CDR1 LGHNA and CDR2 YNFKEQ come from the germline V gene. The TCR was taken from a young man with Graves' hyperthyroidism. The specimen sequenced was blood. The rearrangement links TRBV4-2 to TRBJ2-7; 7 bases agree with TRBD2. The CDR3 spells CASSQVMGGSSYEQYF. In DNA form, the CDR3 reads TGTGCCAGCAGCCAAGTAATGGGGGGGAGCTCCTACGAGCAGTACTTC.